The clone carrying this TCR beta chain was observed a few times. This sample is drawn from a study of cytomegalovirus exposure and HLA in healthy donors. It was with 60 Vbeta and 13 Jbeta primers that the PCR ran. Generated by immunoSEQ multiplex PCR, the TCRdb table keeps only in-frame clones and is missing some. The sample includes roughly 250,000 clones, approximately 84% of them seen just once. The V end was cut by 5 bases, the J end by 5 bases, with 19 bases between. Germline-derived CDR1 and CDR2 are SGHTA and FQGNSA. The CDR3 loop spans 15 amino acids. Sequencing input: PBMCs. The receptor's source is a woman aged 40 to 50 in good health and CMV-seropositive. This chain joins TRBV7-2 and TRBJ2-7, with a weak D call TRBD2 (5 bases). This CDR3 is CASSTIFGLQHEQYF. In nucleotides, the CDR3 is TGTGCCAGCAGCACGATCTTTGGACTCCAACACGAGCAGTACTTC.